This T cell receptor (beta chain) was recovered during a study of shared clonotypes between healthy human individuals (dated by TCRdb to 2019 to 2021). Regarding the research as a whole: The cohort included three men and a couple of women between 18 and 49 years of age. For each donor, CD4 naive and CD4 memory were each run on three plates, CD8 naive on two plates, and CD8 memory on one plate. The study deeply sequenced blood TCR repertoires of five healthy adults to estimate repertoire size and the extent of clonotype sharing between individuals. To increase sequencing depth and limit assay-specific biases, different laboratories used diverse techniques to prepare libraries and sequence TCR repertoires. Per donor, leukapheresis produced somewhere between about 0.94 and 8.9 billion PBMCs.

Note on this clone: It has no known antigen specificity. Base quality data are lacking; no much larger clone is found one base away.

Reading the germline V gene gives CDR1 SNHLY and CDR2 FYNNEI. Spanning cysteine to phenylalanine, the CDR3 consists of 11 amino acids. Only CDR3 DNA remains: 33 bases, in frame from the first base. V is shortened by 11 bases, J by 0 bases, and the region joining them spans 7 bases. Healthy HIV-negative adults with no recently reported acute infections or vaccinations were included as donors. All donors were Caucasian adults living in Nashville, Tennessee, USA. CD4+ T cells were enriched by magnetic negative selection, after which naive cells were positively selected on CD45RA and the negative fraction was taken as the memory subset. Blood was obtained by leukapheresis, after which PBMCs were separated by Ficoll-Histopaque density gradient centrifugation and cryopreserved in liquid nitrogen vapor phase. Analytical flow cytometry was used to check the purity and quantity of each magnetically sorted T cell population. Genomic DNA was isolated from every sorted fraction and measured by UV absorbance on a Nanodrop 2000c.

Using the deep immunoSEQ assay, multiplex PCR amplified TCR CDR3 regions from genomic DNA. Genomic DNA extracted from each cell subset was distributed evenly over all wells of several immunoSEQ 96-well plates, and each plate served as one replicate. For sorted subsets, roughly 0.2 ug genomic DNA, equal to about 30,000 T cell genomes, was loaded into each replicate PCR. Purified libraries were measured with a Qubit 3.0 fluorometer, size-checked on a Bioanalyzer 2100, and measured again with the KAPA Library Quantification kit. A separate single-read 150-cycle Illumina NextSeq 550 flow cell was used to sequence each immunoSEQ 96-well plate. In the authors' own workflow: Because the immunoSEQ output included only junctional sequences and no quality scores, the filtering could not be the same as the filtering used for full-length reads. To assign V/J genes and CDR3, sequences were annotated against IMGT germline references using PyIR, a Python wrapper for IgBLAST v1.9. Reads were filtered out if the reads had weak V/J assignments (E-value above 1e-6), no CDR3, stop codons, out-of-frame junctions, or ambiguous translated residues. A V3J clonotype was defined by an identical inferred V gene, J gene, and CDR3 amino acid sequence. Percentage overlap between repertoires was calculated by dividing the number of shared unique clonotypes by the size of the smaller repertoire. RTK rarefaction, the Chao1 estimator, and Recon v2.1 estimates of unobserved clonotypes were used to assess repertoire richness. Generation probabilities for all TCRbeta clonotypes obtained by the gDNA method from a few donors were computed using OLGA. TCRdb's version of the immuneACCESS table is confined to in-frame rearrangements and falls short of the full clone set. An unresolved V gene accounts for under half of the shortfall where checked; the remainder is of unknown origin. Clone size and V and J calls were adopted from that table, with D and trimming inferred from the DNA. The sample profile shows approximately 330,000 clones; less than 85% of them were found once. The ten top clones hold less than 11% of the sample.

On the study overall, not on this receptor specifically: Clonotypes shared by all four sorted-subset donors showed higher generation probabilities than non-shared clonotypes. Across several donors, about 5.2% of naive CD4, 3.5% of naive CD8, around 2.1% of memory CD4, and roughly 0.41% of memory CD8 clonotypes were shared. Sampling was restricted to blood, and TCR repertoires in tissues likely differ from the TCR repertoires found in blood. Naive subsets generally had larger estimated clonotype richness than memory subsets did. Rarefaction of sorted-subset datasets indicated incomplete sequencing despite the large sequencing depth. Pairwise subsampling indicated that sequencing depth was expected to affect the degree of clonotype sharing among donors. Because the study included a small number of donors, the genetic and exposure-history diversity represented was limited.

The sequenced sample was memory CD4+ T cells sorted from blood. According to the study, the label for this sample's cell subset or site signals: CD45RA-negative fraction. Recombination linked TRBV2 to TRBJ1-1; no confident D gene assignment can be made. This TCR was recovered from a man in his thirties or forties in good health. Read as DNA, the sequence is TGTGCCGGCGGCCTGAACACTGAAGCTTTCTTT. Translated, it reads CAGGLNTEAFF.